Detailed here is one T cell receptor beta chain. This specimen includes other DNA sequences encoding the same CDR3. This entry comes from a study of shared clonotypes between healthy human individuals. At deep level, the assay was performed. Libraries were prepared by immunoSEQ multiplex PCR; TCRdb keeps only in-frame clonotypes and omits some of them. The sample carries around 600,000 clones, 97% recorded once. Germline assignment: CDR1 SGHTA and CDR2 FQGNSA. The ends lost 0 bases at V and 4 bases at J; junction bases unmatched: 0. This CDR3 is built from 13 residues. The chain combines TRBV7-2 with TRBJ2-7; 7 nucleotides line up with TRBD2. This clonotype originated in a woman between 25 and 40 years old in good health. The sequenced sample was naive CD4+ T cells sorted from blood. The sample's subset: CD45RA+ positively selected. The CDR3 nucleotides are TGTGCCAGCAGCTTAGCGGGAGGGTACGAGCAGTACTTC. Translated: CASSLAGGYEQYF. Combining the CDR3 with reference TRBV7-2 and TRBJ2-7 gives the whole variable domain GAGVSQSPSNKVTEKGKDVELRCDPISGHTALYWYRQSLGQGLEFLIYFQGNSAPDKSGLPSDRFSAERTGGSVSTLTIQRTQQEDSAVYLCASSLAGGYEQYFGPGTRLTVT.